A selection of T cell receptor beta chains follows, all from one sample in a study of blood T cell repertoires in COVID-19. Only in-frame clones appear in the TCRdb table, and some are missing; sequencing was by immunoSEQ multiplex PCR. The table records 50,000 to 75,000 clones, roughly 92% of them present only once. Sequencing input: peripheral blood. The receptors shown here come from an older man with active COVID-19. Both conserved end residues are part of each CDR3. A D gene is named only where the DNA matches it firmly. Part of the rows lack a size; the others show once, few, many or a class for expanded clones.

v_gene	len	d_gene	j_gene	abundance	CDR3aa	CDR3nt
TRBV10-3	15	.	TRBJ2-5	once	CAISEKTATSETQYF	TGTGCCATCAGTGAGAAGACAGCAACCTCAGAGACCCAGTACTTC
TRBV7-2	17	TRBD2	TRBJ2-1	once	CASSPRTSGGANNEQFF	TGTGCCAGCAGCCCCCGGACTAGCGGGGGGGCTAATAATGAGCAGTTCTTC
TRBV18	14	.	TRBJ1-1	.	CASSPRESNTEAFF	TGTGCCAGCTCACCTCGGGAATCTAACACTGAAGCTTTCTTT
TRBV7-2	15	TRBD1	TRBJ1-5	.	CASSTGTGLIQPQHF	TGTGCCAGCAGCACCGGGACAGGTTTGATTCAGCCCCAGCATTTT
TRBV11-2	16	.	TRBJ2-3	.	CASSLQGIYGTDTQYF	TGTGCCAGCAGCTTACAGGGAATCTACGGCACAGATACGCAGTATTTT
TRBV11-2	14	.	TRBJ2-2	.	CASSFLSEAGELFF	TGTGCCAGCAGCTTCTTATCGGAGGCCGGGGAGCTGTTTTTT
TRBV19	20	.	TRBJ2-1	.	CASSLPLWGEAGASYNEQFF	TGTGCCAGTAGTCTCCCCTTGTGGGGGGAGGCGGGGGCCTCCTACAATGAGCAGTTCTTC
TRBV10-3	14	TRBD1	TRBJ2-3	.	CAIRGDRGTDTQYF	TGTGCCATCAGGGGGGACAGGGGAACGGATACGCAGTATTTT
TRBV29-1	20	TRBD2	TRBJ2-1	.	CSVTEGLAGGRQGSYNEQFF	TGCAGCGTAACAGAGGGACTAGCGGGGGGGCGGCAAGGCTCCTACAATGAGCAGTTCTTC
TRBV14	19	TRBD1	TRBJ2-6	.	CASSQDPAGGPSGANVLTF	TGTGCCAGCAGCCAAGATCCAGCAGGGGGACCTTCTGGGGCCAACGTCCTGACTTTC
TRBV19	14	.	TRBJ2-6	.	CASRSKGGPNVLTF	TGTGCCTCACGAAGTAAAGGGGGACCCAACGTCCTGACTTTC
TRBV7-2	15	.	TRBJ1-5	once	CASSKQGRNNQPQHF	TGTGCCAGCAGCAAACAGGGTAGAAACAATCAGCCCCAGCATTTT
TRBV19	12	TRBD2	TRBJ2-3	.	CASSPGGDTQYF	TGTGCCAGTAGTCCCGGGGGGGATACGCAGTATTTT
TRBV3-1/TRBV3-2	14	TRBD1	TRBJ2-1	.	CASSLTGNYNEQFF	TGTGCCAGCAGCCTGACAGGGAACTACAATGAGCAGTTCTTC
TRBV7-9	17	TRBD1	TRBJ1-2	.	CASSLAEWTGVYGGYAF	TGTGCCAGCAGCTTAGCCGAATGGACAGGGGTATATGGTGGCTACGCCTTC
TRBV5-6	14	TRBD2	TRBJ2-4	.	CASTPGGVKNIQYF	TGTGCCTCCACCCCGGGAGGGGTCAAAAACATTCAGTACTTC
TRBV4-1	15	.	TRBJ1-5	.	CASSYSRGENQPQHF	TGCGCCAGCAGCTACTCAAGAGGAGAAAATCAGCCCCAGCATTTT
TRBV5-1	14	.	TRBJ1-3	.	CASSLDGSGNTIYF	TGCGCCAGCAGCTTGGACGGCTCTGGAAACACCATATATTTT
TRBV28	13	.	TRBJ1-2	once	CASSRTMNYGYTF	TGTGCCAGCAGCCGGACTATGAACTATGGCTACACCTTC
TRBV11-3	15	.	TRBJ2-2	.	CASSLQGSGTGELFF	TGTGCCAGCAGCTTACAGGGTTCAGGCACCGGGGAGCTGTTTTTT
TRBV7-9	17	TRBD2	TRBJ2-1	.	CASSHLSGISSYNEQFF	TGTGCCAGCAGTCACCTAAGCGGGATTAGCTCCTACAATGAGCAGTTCTTC
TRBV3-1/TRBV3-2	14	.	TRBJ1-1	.	CASSKGLRNTEAFF	TGTGCCAGCAGTAAAGGACTAAGGAACACTGAAGCTTTCTTT
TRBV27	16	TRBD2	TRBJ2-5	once	CASSLFPSGTQETQYF	TGTGCCAGCAGTTTATTTCCTAGCGGGACACAAGAGACCCAGTACTTC
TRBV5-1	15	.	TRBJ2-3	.	CASSLDSGGTDTQYF	TGCGCCAGCAGCTTGGACAGCGGCGGAACAGATACGCAGTATTTT
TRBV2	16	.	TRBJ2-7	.	CASSGPSAGRSGEQYF	TGTGCCAGCAGTGGCCCTTCGGCAGGGCGGTCAGGCGAGCAGTACTTC
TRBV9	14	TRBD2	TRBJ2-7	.	CASSASGFSYEQYF	TGTGCCAGCAGTGCTAGCGGGTTCTCCTACGAGCAGTACTTC
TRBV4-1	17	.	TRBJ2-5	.	CASSQVPVSEYQETQYF	TGCGCCAGCAGCCAAGTACCCGTTTCCGAGTACCAAGAGACCCAGTACTTC
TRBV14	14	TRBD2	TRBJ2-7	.	CASRASGESYEQYF	TGTGCCAGCCGGGCTAGCGGGGAATCCTACGAGCAGTACTTC
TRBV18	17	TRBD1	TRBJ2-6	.	CASSPRGQGAGANVLTF	TGTGCCAGCTCACCTCGGGGACAGGGGGCTGGGGCCAACGTCCTGACTTTC
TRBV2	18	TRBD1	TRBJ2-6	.	CASSRTGGYVSGANVLTF	TGTGCCAGCAGTAGGACAGGGGGCTACGTCTCTGGGGCCAACGTCCTGACTTTC
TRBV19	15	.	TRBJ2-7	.	CASSRRGLNSYEQYF	TGTGCCAGTAGCCGCAGGGGTCTAAACTCCTACGAGCAGTACTTC
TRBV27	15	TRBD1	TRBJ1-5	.	CASSAGTGSNQPQHF	TGTGCCAGCAGTGCCGGGACAGGTAGCAATCAGCCCCAGCATTTT
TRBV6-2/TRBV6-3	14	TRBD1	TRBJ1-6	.	CASRYGQDNSPLHF	TGTGCCAGCAGATACGGACAGGATAATTCACCCCTCCACTTT
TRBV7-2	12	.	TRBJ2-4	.	CASSSETGIQYF	TGTGCCAGCAGCTCAGAGACAGGCATTCAGTACTTC
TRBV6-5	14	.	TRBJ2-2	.	CASGRGADTGELFF	TGTGCCAGCGGTCGGGGGGCCGACACCGGGGAGCTGTTTTTT
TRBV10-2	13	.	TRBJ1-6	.	CASRTGYNSPLHF	TGCGCCAGCAGAACAGGGTATAATTCACCCCTCCACTTT
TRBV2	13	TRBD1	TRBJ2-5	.	CASSRQGGVTQYF	TGTGCCAGCAGTAGACAGGGGGGGGTGACCCAGTACTTC
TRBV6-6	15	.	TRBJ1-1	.	CASTKKGTLVAEAFF	TGTGCCAGCACAAAGAAAGGGACATTGGTCGCTGAAGCTTTCTTT
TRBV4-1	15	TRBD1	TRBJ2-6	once	CASSTDRAGANVLTF	TGCGCCAGCAGCACGGACAGGGCTGGGGCCAACGTCCTGACTTTC
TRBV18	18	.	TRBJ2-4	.	CASSPLFDPSGAKNIQYF	TGTGCCAGCTCACCGCTCTTCGACCCCTCGGGAGCCAAAAACATTCAGTACTTC
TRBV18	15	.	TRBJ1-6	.	CASSPEQGSYSPLHF	TGTGCCAGCTCACCAGAACAGGGATCGTATTCACCCCTCCACTTT
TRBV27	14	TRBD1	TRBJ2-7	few	CASSTDRNSYEQYF	TGTGCCAGCAGCACGGACAGGAACTCCTACGAGCAGTACTTC
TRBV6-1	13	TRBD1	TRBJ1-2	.	CASSEAEGTGATF	TGTGCCAGCAGTGAAGCGGAGGGGACAGGGGCAACCTTC
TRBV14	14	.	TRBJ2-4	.	CASSQRVAKNIQYF	TGTGCCAGCAGCCAACGGGTTGCCAAAAACATTCAGTACTTC
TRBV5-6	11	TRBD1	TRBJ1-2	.	CASGGQDGYTF	TGTGCCAGCGGGGGACAGGATGGCTACACCTTC
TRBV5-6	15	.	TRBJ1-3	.	CASSSPRYSGNTIYF	TGTGCCAGCAGCTCCCCGCGATACTCTGGAAACACCATATATTTT
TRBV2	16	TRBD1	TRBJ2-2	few	CASSEQGGSNTGELFF	TGTGCCAGCAGTGAACAAGGGGGCTCGAACACCGGGGAGCTGTTTTTT
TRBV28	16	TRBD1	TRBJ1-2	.	CASSLLRLGTVNGYTF	TGTGCCAGCAGTTTACTCCGTCTTGGGACAGTCAATGGCTACACCTTC
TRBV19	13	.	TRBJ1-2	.	CASNTPLTGDYTF	TGTGCCAGTAACACCCCGTTGACAGGAGACTACACCTTC
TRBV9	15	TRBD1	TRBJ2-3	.	CASSTRQGRGDTQYF	TGTGCCAGCAGCACCCGACAGGGTAGGGGAGATACGCAGTATTTT
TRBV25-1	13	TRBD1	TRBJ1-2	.	CASIGGQGNGYTF	TGTGCCAGCATAGGAGGACAGGGTAATGGCTACACCTTC